Listed here are 13 T cell receptor beta chains from one sample, sequenced in a study of T cells after yellow fever vaccination. TCRdb re-called the 5' RACE reads through MiXCR, storing one row per CDR3 protein. The table records about 430,000 distinct CDR3 sequences, roughly 20% of them present only once. The sequencing here drew on PBMCs, taken before the yellow fever booster vaccination. The receptor source for this set is a man between 18 and 35 years old who received the YFV17D yellow fever vaccine.

This clonotype was recorded a few times. V gene TRBV24-1 combines with J gene TRBJ2-1; D unclear. Germline CDR1 reads KGHDR; CDR2 reads SFDVKD. Trimming removed 4 bases at V and 10 bases at J, with 19 bases between. CDR3 length: 15 residues. The CDR3 sequence: CATSDPRGDPNEQFF. The CDR3 nucleotides read TGTGCCACCAGTGACCCCCGTGGCGACCCGAACGAGCAGTTCTTC.

V usage is TRBV7-6 and J usage is TRBJ2-5; unclear D gene. The CDR3 has 16 residues. The germline gives CDR1 SGHVS, CDR2 FNYEAQ. Trimming pared 1 base from V and 1 base from J, leaving 13 bases between. The CDR3 is CASSLEPSSSQETQYF. The CDR3 coding sequence is TGTGCCAGCAGCTTAGAGCCATCATCCTCCCAAGAGACCCAGTACTTC.

This clonotype appeared a few times. J is TRBJ1-2 and V is TRBV7-9; 9 bases agree with TRBD1. Trimming at V came to 6 bases and at J to 5 bases, leaving 10 bases not matched to a gene. This CDR3 region has 15 residues. In germline, CDR1 is SEHNR, CDR2 FQNEAQ (reference sequence). The CDR3 bases are TGTGCCAGCAGACGGGACAGGGAGACGATTTATGGCTACACCTTC. It yields the protein CASRRDRETIYGYTF.

The V gene is TRBV7-8, the J gene TRBJ1-1; TRBD1 might be the D (5 bases). The CDR3 is made up of 16 amino acids. Deletions cut 0 bases from V and 11 bases from J, with 22 bases between. Germline CDR1 and CDR2: SGHVS and FQNEAQ. CDR3 protein: CASSLARWQGRIPAFF. CDR3 DNA: TGTGCCAGCAGCTTAGCGCGATGGCAGGGACGGATCCCGGCTTTCTTT. The full variable domain, with the rest looked up from reference TRBV7-8 and TRBJ1-1, is GAGVSQSPRYKVAKRGQDVALRCDPISGHVSLFWYQQALGQGPEFLTYFQNEAQLDKSGLPSDRFFAERPEGSVSTLKIQRTQQEDSAVYLCASSLARWQGRIPAFFGQGTRLTVV.

This chain uses TRBV4-1 with TRBJ1-2; possible D gene TRBD1, 5 bases. Trimming took 2 bases from V and 6 from J, leaving 16 bases between them. Germline V CDR1 and CDR2: MGHRA, YSYEKL. The CDR3 loop spans 15 amino acids. CDR3 sequence reads: CASSQLHQGGNGYTF. The CDR3, as DNA: TGCGCCAGCAGCCAACTCCACCAGGGAGGGAATGGCTACACCTTC.

The chain uses TRBV14 and TRBJ1-6; 8 bases are a match to TRBD1. Germline V gene sequence: CDR1 SGHDN, CDR2 FVKESK. CDR3 length: 20 residues. The junction had 10 bases not matched to a gene; V was cut back by 0 bases and J by 0 bases. The CDR3 DNA reads TGTGCCAGCAGCCAAGAAGCAGGGGGCACAGCGATCTCCTATAATTCACCCCTCCACTTT. Protein sequence: CASSQEAGGTAISYNSPLHF.

In this sample, this clonotype turned up a few times. This chain joins TRBV6-5 and TRBJ1-5, with D perhaps TRBD1 (5 bases). Trimming left V 2 bases short and J 5 bases short, with 10 bases between. Germline CDR1 and CDR2: MNHEY and SVGAGI. The CDR3 is made up of 14 amino acids. The DNA of the CDR3 is TGTGCCAGCAGTTACGGGGGTGGCGATCAGCCCCAGCATTTT. As protein: CASSYGGGDQPQHF.

This clonotype was observed a few times. This chain uses TRBV5-1 with TRBJ1-2, with D hard to call. The length of the CDR3 is 12 residues. V was clipped by 1 base and J by 4 bases, with 5 bases between them. In germline, CDR1 is SGHRS, CDR2 YFSETQ. The CDR3 DNA follows: TGCGCCAGCAGCTTGTTCCTCTATGGCTACACCTTC. It translates to CASSLFLYGYTF.

V gene TRBV11-2 combines with J gene TRBJ1-1; TRBD1 matches 8 bases. Trimming at V came to 5 bases and at J to 4 bases, leaving 6 bases not matched to a gene. The CDR3 has 14 residues. The germline V gene has CDR1 SGHAT and CDR2 FQNNGV. CDR3 sequence (DNA): TGTGCCAGCAGCACCCAGGGGGCAGGCACTGAAGCTTTCTTT. It is translated as CASSTQGAGTEAFF.

This clonotype was seen a handful of times. This rearrangement joins TRBV6-2 or TRBV6-3 to TRBJ2-1; 10 bases agree with TRBD1. Trimming at V came to 5 bases and at J to 7 bases, leaving 2 bases not matched to a gene. The CDR3 has 13 residues. Looked up from germline, CDR1 is MNHEY and CDR2 is SVGEGT. The CDR3 sequence is CASSDRGQNEQFF. The CDR3 DNA is TGTGCCAGCAGTGACAGGGGGCAAAATGAGCAGTTCTTC.

A few counts support this clonotype. The chain joins TRBV12-2 to TRBJ1-2. TRBV12-2 counts as a pseudogene. The CDR3 is 10 amino acids. In nucleotides, the CDR3 is TGTGCAAGTCGTTTTAGTGGCTACACCTTC. Encoded protein: CASRFSGYTF.

There are a few counts of this clonotype. The V and J genes are TRBV7-9 and TRBJ1-2; D uncertain. Germline assignment: CDR1 SEHNR and CDR2 FQNEAQ (reference sequence). V was shortened by 4 bases and J by 5 bases, with 11 bases between the two germline ends. The CDR3 contains 13 residues. The CDR3 protein is CASSSGSWYGYTF. The DNA of the CDR3 is TGTGCCAGCAGCTCTGGCAGTTGGTATGGCTACACCTTC.

The J gene is TRBJ2-7, the V gene TRBV20-1, with D perhaps TRBD1 (6 bases). From germline, CDR1 is DFQATT and CDR2 SNEGSKA (reference sequence). V was pared by 6 bases and J by 0 bases, with 15 bases between. This CDR3 is built from 14 residues. The CDR3 DNA reads as TGCAGTGCCAGACCGGGACATTCCTCCTACGAGCAGTACTTC. This encodes CSARPGHSSYEQYF.